This T cell receptor (beta chain) originates from a study of blood T cell repertoires in COVID-19. CDR3 length: 15 amino acids. Looked up from germline, CDR1 is MDHEN and CDR2 is SYDVKM. The V end lost 3 bases, the J end lost 1 base, and 11 bases lay between the germline ends. Per the authors' pipeline: From reference gene primer amplification, estimates of nucleated cell counts were derived. Only in-frame clones appear in the TCRdb table, and some are missing; sequencing was by immunoSEQ multiplex PCR. V and J calls and clone size are as listed in that table; D and trimming were resolved from the DNA. The profile shows 150,000 or so clones, about 80% of them singletons. Seattle's cohort entered during active infection and was followed longitudinally.

The clonotype was recovered from a woman aged 40 to 50 with COVID-19, enrolled during active disease. The rearrangement uses TRBV28 and TRBJ2-3; D is possibly TRBD2 (6 bases). The material sequenced was peripheral blood. In nucleotides, the CDR3 is TGTGCCAGCAGTTTCTCGGGACTTCGCACAGATACGCAGTATTTT. This gives the protein CASSFSGLRTDTQYF.